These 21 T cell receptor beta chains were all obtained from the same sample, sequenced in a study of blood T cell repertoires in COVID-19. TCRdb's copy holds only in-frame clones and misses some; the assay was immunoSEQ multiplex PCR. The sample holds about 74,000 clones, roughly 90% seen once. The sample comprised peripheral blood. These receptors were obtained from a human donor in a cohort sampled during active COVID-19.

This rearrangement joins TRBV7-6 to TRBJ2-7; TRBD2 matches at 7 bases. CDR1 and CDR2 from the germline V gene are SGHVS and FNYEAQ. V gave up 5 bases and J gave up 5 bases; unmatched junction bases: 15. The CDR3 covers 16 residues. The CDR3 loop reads CASSPWGGEGEDEQYF. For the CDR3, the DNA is TGTGCCAGCAGCCCATGGGGGGGAGAGGGAGAGGACGAGCAGTACTTC.

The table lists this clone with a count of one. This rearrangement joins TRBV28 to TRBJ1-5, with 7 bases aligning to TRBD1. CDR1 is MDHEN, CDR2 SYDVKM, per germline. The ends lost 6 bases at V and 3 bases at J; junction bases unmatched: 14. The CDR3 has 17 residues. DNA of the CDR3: TGTGCCAGCAGACGACAGGGCCTCAGGGGACCCAATCAGCCCCAGCATTTT. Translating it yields CASRRQGLRGPNQPQHF.

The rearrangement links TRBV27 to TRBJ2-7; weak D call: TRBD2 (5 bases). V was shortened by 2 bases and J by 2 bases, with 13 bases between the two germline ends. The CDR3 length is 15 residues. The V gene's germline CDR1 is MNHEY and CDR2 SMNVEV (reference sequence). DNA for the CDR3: TGTGCCAGCAGTTTACGTTCGGGATACCCCTACGAGCAGTACTTC. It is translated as CASSLRSGYPYEQYF.

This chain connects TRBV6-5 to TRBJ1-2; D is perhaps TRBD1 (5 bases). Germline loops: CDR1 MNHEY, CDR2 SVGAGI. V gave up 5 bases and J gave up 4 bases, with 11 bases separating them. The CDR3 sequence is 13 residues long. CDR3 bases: TGTGCCAGCAGTAGGGGAGGAAGCTATGGCTACACCTTC. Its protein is CASSRGGSYGYTF.

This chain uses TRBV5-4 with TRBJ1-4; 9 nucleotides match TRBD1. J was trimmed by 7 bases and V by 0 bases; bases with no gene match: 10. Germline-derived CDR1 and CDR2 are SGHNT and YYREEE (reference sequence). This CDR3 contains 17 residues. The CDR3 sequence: CASSLADPGQGGEKLFF. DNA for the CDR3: TGTGCCAGCAGCTTGGCCGATCCGGGACAGGGAGGTGAAAAACTGTTTTTT.

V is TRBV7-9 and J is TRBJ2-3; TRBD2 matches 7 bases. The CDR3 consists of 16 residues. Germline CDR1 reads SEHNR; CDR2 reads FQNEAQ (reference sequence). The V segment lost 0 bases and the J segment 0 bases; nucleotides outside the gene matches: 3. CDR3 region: CASSLAAGVSTDTQYF. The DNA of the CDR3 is TGTGCCAGCAGCTTAGCGGCGGGAGTGAGCACAGATACGCAGTATTTT. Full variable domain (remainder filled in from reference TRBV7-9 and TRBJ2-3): DTGVSQNPRHKITKRGQNVTFRCDPISEHNRLYWYRQTLGQGPEFLTYFQNEAQLEKSRLLSDRFSAERPKGSFSTLEIQRTEQGDSAMYLCASSLAAGVSTDTQYFGPGTRLTVL.

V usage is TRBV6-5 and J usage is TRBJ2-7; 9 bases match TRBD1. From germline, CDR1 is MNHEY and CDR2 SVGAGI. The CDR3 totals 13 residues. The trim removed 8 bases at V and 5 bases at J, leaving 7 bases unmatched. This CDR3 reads CASVNRGLDEQYF. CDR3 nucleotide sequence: TGTGCCAGCGTGAACAGGGGGCTGGACGAGCAGTACTTC.

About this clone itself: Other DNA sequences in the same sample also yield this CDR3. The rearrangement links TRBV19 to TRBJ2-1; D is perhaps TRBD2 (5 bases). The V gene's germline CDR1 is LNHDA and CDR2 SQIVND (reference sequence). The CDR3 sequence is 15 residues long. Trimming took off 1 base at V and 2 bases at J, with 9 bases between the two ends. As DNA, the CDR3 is TGTGCCAGTAGTATAGGGACTGTTCCCTACAATGAGCAGTTCTTC. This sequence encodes CASSIGTVPYNEQFF.

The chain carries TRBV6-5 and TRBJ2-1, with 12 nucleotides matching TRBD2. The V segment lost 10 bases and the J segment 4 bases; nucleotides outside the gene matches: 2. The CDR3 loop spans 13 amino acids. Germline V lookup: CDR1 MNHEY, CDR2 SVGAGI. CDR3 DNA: TGTGCCACGGGACTAGCGGGTTACAATGAGCAGTTCTTC. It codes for CATGLAGYNEQFF.

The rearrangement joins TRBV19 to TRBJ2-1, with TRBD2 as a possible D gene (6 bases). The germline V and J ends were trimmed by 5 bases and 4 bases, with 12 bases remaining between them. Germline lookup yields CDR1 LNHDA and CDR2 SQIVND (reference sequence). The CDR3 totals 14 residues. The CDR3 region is CASSVGLSYNEQFF. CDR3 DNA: TGTGCCAGTAGTGTGGGACTTTCTTACAATGAGCAGTTCTTC. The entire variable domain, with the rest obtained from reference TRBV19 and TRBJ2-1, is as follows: DGGITQSPKYLFRKEGQNVTLSCEQNLNHDAMYWYRQDPGQGLRLIYYSQIVNDFQKGDIAEGYSVSREKKESFPLTVTSAQKNPTAFYLCASSVGLSYNEQFFGPGTRLTVL.

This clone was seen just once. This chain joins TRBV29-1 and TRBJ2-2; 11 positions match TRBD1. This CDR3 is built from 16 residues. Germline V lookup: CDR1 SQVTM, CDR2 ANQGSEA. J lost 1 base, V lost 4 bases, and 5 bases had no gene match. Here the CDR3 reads CSVAPGTGGNTGELFF. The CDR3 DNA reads TGCAGCGTTGCCCCCGGGACAGGGGGGAACACCGGGGAGCTGTTTTTT.

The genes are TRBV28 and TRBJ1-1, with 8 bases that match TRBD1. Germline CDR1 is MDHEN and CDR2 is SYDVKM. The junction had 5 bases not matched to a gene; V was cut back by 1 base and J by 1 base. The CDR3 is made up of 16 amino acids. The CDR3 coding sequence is TGTGCCAGCAGTTTATCCCGGGACAGGCCGAACACTGAAGCTTTCTTT. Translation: CASSLSRDRPNTEAFF.

The CDR3 region is CASSINPGAPETEAFF. Here the CDR3 DNA reads TGTGCCAGTAGTATCAACCCAGGGGCCCCGGAAACTGAAGCTTTCTTT. The chain uses TRBV19 and TRBJ1-1, with a possible D match to TRBD1 (6 bases). The CDR3 runs to 16 residues. Trimming removed 3 bases at V and 5 bases at J, with 19 bases between. The V gene's germline CDR1 is LNHDA and CDR2 SQIVND (reference sequence).

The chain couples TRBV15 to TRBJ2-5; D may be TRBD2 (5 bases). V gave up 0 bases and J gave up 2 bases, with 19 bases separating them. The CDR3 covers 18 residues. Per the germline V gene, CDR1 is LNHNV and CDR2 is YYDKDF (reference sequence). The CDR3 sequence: CATSRDRGLDRSQETQYF. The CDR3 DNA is TGTGCCACCAGCAGAGATCGAGGGCTAGACCGGTCTCAAGAGACCCAGTACTTC.

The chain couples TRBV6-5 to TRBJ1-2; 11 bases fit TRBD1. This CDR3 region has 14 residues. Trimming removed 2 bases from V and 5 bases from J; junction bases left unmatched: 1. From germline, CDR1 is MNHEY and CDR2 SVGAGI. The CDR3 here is CASSYGTGGYGYTF. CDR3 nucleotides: TGTGCCAGCAGTTACGGGACAGGGGGGTATGGCTACACCTTC.

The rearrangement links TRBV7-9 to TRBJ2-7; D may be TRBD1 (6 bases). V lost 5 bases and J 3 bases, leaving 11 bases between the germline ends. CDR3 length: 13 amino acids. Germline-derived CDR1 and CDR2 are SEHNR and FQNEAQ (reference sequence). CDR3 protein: CASSDRDNYEQYF. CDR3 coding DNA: TGTGCCAGCAGCGACCGGGACAACTACGAGCAGTACTTC.

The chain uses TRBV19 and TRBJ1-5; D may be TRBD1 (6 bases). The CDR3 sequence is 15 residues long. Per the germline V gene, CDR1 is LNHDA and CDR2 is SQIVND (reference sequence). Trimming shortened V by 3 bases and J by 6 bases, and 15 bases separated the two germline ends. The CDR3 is CASSIEGGYTQPQHF. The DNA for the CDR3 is TGTGCCAGTAGTATTGAAGGGGGTTACACTCAGCCCCAGCATTTT.

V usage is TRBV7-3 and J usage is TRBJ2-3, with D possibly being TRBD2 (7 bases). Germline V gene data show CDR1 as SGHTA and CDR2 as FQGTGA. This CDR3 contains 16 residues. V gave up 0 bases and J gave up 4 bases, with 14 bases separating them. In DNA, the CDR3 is TGTGCCAGCAGCTTAACGGGCGGGGGCGGCCCAGATACGCAGTATTTT. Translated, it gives CASSLTGGGGPDTQYF.

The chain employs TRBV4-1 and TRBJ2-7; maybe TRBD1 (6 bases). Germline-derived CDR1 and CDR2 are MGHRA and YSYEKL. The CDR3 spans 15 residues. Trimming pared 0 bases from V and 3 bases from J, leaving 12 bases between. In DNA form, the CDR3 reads TGCGCCAGCAGCCAAGAAAGGCAGGGGAACTACGAGCAGTACTTC. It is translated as CASSQERQGNYEQYF.

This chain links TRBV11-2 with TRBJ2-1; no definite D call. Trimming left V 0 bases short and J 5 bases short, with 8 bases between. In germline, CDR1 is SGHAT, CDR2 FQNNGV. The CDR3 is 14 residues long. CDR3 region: CASSLDSTHNEQFF. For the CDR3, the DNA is TGTGCCAGCAGCTTAGATAGTACCCACAATGAGCAGTTCTTC.

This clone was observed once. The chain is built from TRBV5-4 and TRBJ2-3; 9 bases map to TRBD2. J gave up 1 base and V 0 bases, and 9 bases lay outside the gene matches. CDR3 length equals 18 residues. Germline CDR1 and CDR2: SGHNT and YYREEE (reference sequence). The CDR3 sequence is CASSLDISGSYGTDTQYF. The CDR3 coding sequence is TGTGCCAGCAGCTTGGATATTAGCGGGAGCTACGGCACAGATACGCAGTATTTT.